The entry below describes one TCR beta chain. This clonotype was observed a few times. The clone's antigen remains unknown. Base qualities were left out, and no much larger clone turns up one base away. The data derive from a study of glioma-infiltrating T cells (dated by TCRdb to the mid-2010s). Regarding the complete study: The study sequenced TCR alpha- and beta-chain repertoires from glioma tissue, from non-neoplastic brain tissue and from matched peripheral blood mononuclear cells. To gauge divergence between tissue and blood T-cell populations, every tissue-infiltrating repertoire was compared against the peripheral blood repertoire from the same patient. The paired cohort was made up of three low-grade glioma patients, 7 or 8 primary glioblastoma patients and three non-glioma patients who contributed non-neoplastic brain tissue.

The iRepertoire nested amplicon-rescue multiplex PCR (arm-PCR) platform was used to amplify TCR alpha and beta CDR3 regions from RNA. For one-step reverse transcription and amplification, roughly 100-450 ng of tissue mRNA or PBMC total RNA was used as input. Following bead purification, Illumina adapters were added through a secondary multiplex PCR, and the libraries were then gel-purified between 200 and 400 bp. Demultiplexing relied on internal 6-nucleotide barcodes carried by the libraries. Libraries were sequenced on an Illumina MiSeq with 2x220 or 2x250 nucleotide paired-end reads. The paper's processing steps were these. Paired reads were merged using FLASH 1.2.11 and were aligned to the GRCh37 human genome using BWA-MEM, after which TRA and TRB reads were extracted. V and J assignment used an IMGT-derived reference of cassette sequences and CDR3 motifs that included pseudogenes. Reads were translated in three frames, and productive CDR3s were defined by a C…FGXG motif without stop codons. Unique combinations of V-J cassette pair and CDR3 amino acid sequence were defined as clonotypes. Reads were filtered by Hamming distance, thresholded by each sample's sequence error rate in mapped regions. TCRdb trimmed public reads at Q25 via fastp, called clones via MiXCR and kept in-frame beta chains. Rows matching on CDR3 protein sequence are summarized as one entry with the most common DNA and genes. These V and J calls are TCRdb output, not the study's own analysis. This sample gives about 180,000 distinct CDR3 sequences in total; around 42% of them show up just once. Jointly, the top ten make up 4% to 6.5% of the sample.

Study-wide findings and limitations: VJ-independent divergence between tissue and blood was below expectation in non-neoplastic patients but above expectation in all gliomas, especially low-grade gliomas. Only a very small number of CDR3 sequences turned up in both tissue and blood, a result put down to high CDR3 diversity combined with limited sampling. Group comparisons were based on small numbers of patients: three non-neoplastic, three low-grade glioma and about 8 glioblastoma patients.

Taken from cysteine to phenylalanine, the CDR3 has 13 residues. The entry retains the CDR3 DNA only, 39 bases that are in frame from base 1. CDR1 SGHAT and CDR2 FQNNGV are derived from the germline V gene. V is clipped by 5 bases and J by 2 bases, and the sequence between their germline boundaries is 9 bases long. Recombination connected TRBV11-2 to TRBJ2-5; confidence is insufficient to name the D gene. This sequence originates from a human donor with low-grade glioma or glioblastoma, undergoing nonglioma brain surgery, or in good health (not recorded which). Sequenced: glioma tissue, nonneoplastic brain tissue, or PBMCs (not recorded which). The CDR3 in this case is CASSRRVQETQYF. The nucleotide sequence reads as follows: TGTGCCAGCAGCCGACGGGTGCAAGAGACCCAGTACTTC.